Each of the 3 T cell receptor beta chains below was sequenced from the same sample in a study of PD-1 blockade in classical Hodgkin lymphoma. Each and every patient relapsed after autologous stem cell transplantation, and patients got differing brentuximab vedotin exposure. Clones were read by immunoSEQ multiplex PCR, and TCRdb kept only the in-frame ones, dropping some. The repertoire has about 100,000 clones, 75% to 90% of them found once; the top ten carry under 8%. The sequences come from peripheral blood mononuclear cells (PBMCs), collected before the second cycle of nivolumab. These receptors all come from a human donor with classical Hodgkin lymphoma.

CDR3 residues: CASSIRYRGGYGYTF. CDR3 sequence (DNA): TGTGCCAGTAGTATCAGGTACAGGGGAGGTTACGGCTACACCTTC. The V and J genes are TRBV19 and TRBJ1-2; 7 nucleotides match TRBD1. Germline V CDR1 and CDR2: LNHDA, SQIVND (reference sequence). The junction had 12 bases not matched to a gene; V was cut back by 3 bases and J by 8 bases. This CDR3 is 15 amino acids long.

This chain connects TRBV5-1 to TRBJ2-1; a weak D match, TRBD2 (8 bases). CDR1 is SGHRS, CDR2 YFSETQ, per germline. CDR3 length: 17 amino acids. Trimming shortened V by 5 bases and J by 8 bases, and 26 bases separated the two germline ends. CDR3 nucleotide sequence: TGCGCCAGCAGGGGACGGGAGGGACAGTTGGGAATCGATGAGCAGTTCTTC. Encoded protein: CASRGREGQLGIDEQFF.

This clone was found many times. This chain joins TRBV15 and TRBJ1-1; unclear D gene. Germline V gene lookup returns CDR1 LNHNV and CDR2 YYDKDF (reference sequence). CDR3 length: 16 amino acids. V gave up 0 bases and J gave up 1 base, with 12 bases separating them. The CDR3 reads CATSRDSVMRNTEAFF. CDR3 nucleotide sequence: TGTGCCACCAGCAGAGATTCGGTGATGCGGAACACTGAAGCTTTCTTT.